This TCR beta chain was documented in a study of human T cells and chemical hapten exposure. Noted time point: patch test 1, 2 weeks after DPC sensitization. As to treatment: therapeutic diphenylcyclopropenone sensitization with weekly scalp DPC. TCRdb reprocessed the RACE reads with MiXCR, giving one entry per CDR3 protein. This table holds 180,000 or so distinct CDR3 sequences, about 14% found once. Germline V gene data show CDR1 as MDHEN and CDR2 as SYDVKM. The ends were cut back, 5 bases at V and 2 bases at J, with 12 bases in the middle. The CDR3 contains 14 residues. This sequence originates from a woman aged 25 to 39 with alopecia areata. Some clones in this sample may be carry-over from other donors' samples. Sequencing was performed on whole blood, taken in connection with sensitization to the hapten diphenylcyclopropenone (DPC). The chain employs TRBV28 and TRBJ1-2; possibly TRBD1 for D (6 bases). The CDR3 loop is CASSPTDRNYGYTF. CDR3 coding DNA: TGTGCCAGCAGTCCTACGGACAGAAACTATGGCTACACCTTC.